These 16 T cell receptor beta chains came from one sample sequenced in a study of STAT5B mutations in CD4+ large granular lymphocyte leukemia. The assay was immunoSEQ multiplex PCR, and TCRdb's table has in-frame clones only and misses some. The sample consists of fewer than 35,000 clones, about four fifths of them appearing once. Sequencing was done on a sample of CD4+ T cells from blood buffy coats. Source of these receptors: a human donor in good health.

This clone appeared once. The rearrangement joins TRBV7-2 to TRBJ1-1, with TRBD1 as a possible D gene (5 bases). The CDR3 consists of 17 residues. V dropped 2 bases and J dropped 0 bases, with 16 bases sitting between them. Per germline, CDR1 SGHTA and CDR2 FQGNSA. The CDR3 DNA reads TGTGCCAGCAGCTTACCCGGGACCCCCCCAGTGAACACTGAAGCTTTCTTT. Translation: CASSLPGTPPVNTEAFF.

The V and J genes are TRBV7-8 and TRBJ1-4; maybe TRBD1 (5 bases). Trimming removed 3 bases at V and 0 bases at J, with 11 bases between. This CDR3 spans 16 amino acids. Germline CDR1 is SGHVS and CDR2 is FQNEAQ. The CDR3 DNA reads as TGTGCCAGCAGCTTCGGGGGGAAGGCAACTAATGAAAAACTGTTTTTT. Protein: CASSFGGKATNEKLFF.

This chain links TRBV19 with TRBJ2-7, with 9 bases lining up with TRBD1. The germline gives CDR1 LNHDA, CDR2 SQIVND (reference sequence). The junction had 11 bases not matched to a gene; V was cut back by 8 bases and J by 3 bases. CDR3 length: 15 amino acids. The CDR3 is CASASPGQGIYEQYF. The CDR3 DNA reads as TGTGCCAGTGCGTCGCCGGGACAGGGAATCTACGAGCAGTACTTC.

The chain recombines TRBV2 with TRBJ1-3; D gene ambiguous. The CDR3 covers 16 residues. Looked up from germline, CDR1 is SNHLY and CDR2 is FYNNEI. The germline V and J ends were trimmed by 10 bases and 1 base, with 20 bases remaining between them. The CDR3 spells CATYKGGEISGNTIYF. DNA of the CDR3: TGTGCCACATACAAGGGTGGAGAGATTTCTGGAAACACCATATATTTT. The whole variable domain, remainder taken from reference TRBV2 and TRBJ1-3, is EPEVTQTPSHQVTQMGQEVILRCVPISNHLYFYWYRQILGQKVEFLVSFYNNEISEKSEIFDDQFSVERPDGSNFTLKIRSTKLEDSAMYFCATYKGGEISGNTIYFGEGSWLTVV.

The CDR3 loop is CASSLATGGKEKLFF. CDR3 coding DNA: TGTGCCAGCAGCTTAGCGACAGGGGGAAAAGAAAAACTGTTTTTT. V is TRBV7-9 and J is TRBJ1-4; 9 nucleotides match TRBD1. The V gene end was trimmed by 0 bases and the J gene end by 8 bases; junction bases not matched to a gene: 4. The CDR3 spans 15 residues. Germline lookup yields CDR1 SEHNR and CDR2 FQNEAQ (reference sequence).

The chain has TRBV28 and TRBJ1-2, with D uncertain. Germline V lookup: CDR1 MDHEN, CDR2 SYDVKM. V gave up 6 bases and J gave up 8 bases, with 10 bases separating them. This CDR3 is built from 11 residues. This CDR3 is CASSWTLGYTF. DNA of the CDR3: TGTGCCAGCAGCTGGACCCTAGGCTACACCTTC.

This chain connects TRBV5-6 to TRBJ2-1; 9 bases are a match to TRBD2. This CDR3 has 15 residues. Looked up from germline, CDR1 is SGHDT and CDR2 is YYEEEE. V shed 4 bases, J shed 7 bases, and the junction held 9 bases outside the gene matches. The CDR3 nucleotides read TGTGCCAGCAGCGTACGGGCGGGGGGGCGAAATGAGCAGTTCTTC. Its protein product is CASSVRAGGRNEQFF.

The chain recombines TRBV7-6 with TRBJ2-4; the D gene could be TRBD1 or TRBD2 (5 bases each). The CDR3 is made up of 18 amino acids. V lost 3 bases and J 0 bases, leaving 18 bases between the germline ends. The germline V gene encodes CDR1 SGHVS and CDR2 FNYEAQ. The CDR3 DNA reads as TGTGCCAGCAGCTTGGGGCCTAAGCGGAGGCTAGCCAAAAACATTCAGTACTTC. Residues: CASSLGPKRRLAKNIQYF.

The chain uses TRBV4-3 and TRBJ1-3; D is undetermined. Trimming stripped 2 bases from V and 0 bases from J, with 17 bases between. Germline assignment: CDR1 LGHNA and CDR2 YSLEER. This CDR3 has 18 residues. Written as DNA, the CDR3 is TGCGCCAGCAGCCAACAACCGACGGACTCTTTCTCTGGAAACACCATATATTTT. Protein sequence: CASSQQPTDSFSGNTIYF.

This clone appeared a few times. This chain connects TRBV15 to TRBJ2-3; 15 bases are a match to TRBD2. The CDR3 is 18 residues long. V lost 1 base, J lost 6 bases, and 8 bases stayed unmatched. Per germline, CDR1 LNHNV and CDR2 YYDKDF (reference sequence). The CDR3 spells CATSRAPGLAGGIDTQYF. CDR3 coding DNA: TGTGCCACCAGCAGAGCACCGGGACTAGCGGGGGGAATCGATACGCAGTATTTT.

The CDR3 nucleotides read TGTGCCAGCTCACCCAGGGACGGAGATACGCAGTATTTT. This codes for CASSPRDGDTQYF. The gene calls are TRBV18 and TRBJ2-3; D tentatively fits TRBD1 or TRBD2 (5 bases each). Trimming cost V 3 bases and J 5 bases, with 9 bases left between them. Per germline, CDR1 KGHSH and CDR2 LQKENI. The CDR3 is 13 residues long.

The rearrangement links TRBV15 to TRBJ2-3; the D gene is possibly TRBD1 (6 bases). CDR1 and CDR2 (germline): LNHNV, YYDKDF (reference sequence). CDR3 length: 17 amino acids. V lost 4 bases, J lost 1 base, and 18 bases lay in between. The CDR3: CATSTRKDRAGTDTQYF. DNA of the CDR3: TGTGCCACCAGCACAAGGAAGGACAGAGCGGGCACAGATACGCAGTATTTT.

The chain uses TRBV10-3 and TRBJ1-5; D gene unclear. The CDR3 has 14 residues. Germline CDR1 is ENHRY and CDR2 is SYGVKD. V shed 3 bases and J shed 4 bases, with 10 bases lying between them. The CDR3 is CAISDPHKNQPQHF. The CDR3 coding sequence is TGTGCCATCAGTGACCCTCACAAAAATCAGCCCCAGCATTTT.

V usage is TRBV18 and J usage is TRBJ1-2; TRBD1 might be the D (5 bases). In germline, CDR1 is KGHSH, CDR2 LQKENI. V lost 2 bases, J lost 12 bases, and 16 bases lay in between. The length of the CDR3 is 13 residues. CDR3 in amino acids: CASSPSQGDRDTF. DNA for the CDR3: TGTGCCAGCTCACCATCCCAGGGCGACAGAGACACCTTC.

This clone was counted a few times. J is TRBJ1-1 and V is TRBV19; D may be TRBD1 (5 bases). Per the germline V gene, CDR1 is LNHDA and CDR2 is SQIVND (reference sequence). Between the trimmed V and J ends, which lost 2 bases and 4 bases, there was a span of 17 bases. CDR3 length: 16 amino acids. The CDR3: CASSIREGVMGTEAFF. The DNA for the CDR3 is TGTGCCAGTAGTATAAGAGAAGGGGTAATGGGCACTGAAGCTTTCTTT.

This rearrangement joins TRBV15 to TRBJ2-1, with a tentative D call TRBD1 (5 bases). The V end lost 1 base, the J end lost 1 base, and 14 bases lay between the germline ends. The germline V gene has CDR1 LNHNV and CDR2 YYDKDF (reference sequence). This CDR3 region has 17 residues. The CDR3, as DNA: TGTGCCACCAGCAGAGGTAACCAGGGAAAATCCTACAATGAGCAGTTCTTC. This codes for CATSRGNQGKSYNEQFF.